This T cell receptor beta chain emerged from a study of T cell changes during pregnancy in multiple sclerosis. Sequencing was performed with immunoSEQ multiplex PCR; in TCRdb, only in-frame clones are kept and a portion is missing. The sample consists of approximately 46,000 clones, about 90% of them appearing once. The V segment lost 2 bases and the J segment 2 bases; nucleotides outside the gene matches: 13. The germline V gene has CDR1 SGHTA and CDR2 FQGTGA. This CDR3 is 18 amino acids long. The V and J genes are TRBV7-3 and TRBJ2-3; 7 bases map to TRBD2. Sequenced here: peripheral blood, sampled after pregnancy. The TCR comes from a female donor in good health, enrolled as a control in a pregnancy study. CDR3 DNA: TGTGCCAGCAGCTTACGTATAGGGGCGGGGGTTGACACAGATACGCAGTATTTT. Residues: CASSLRIGAGVDTDTQYF.